These 13 T cell receptor beta chains came from one sample sequenced in a study of blood T cell repertoires in COVID-19. Sequenced by immunoSEQ multiplex PCR; TCRdb stores in-frame clones only, minus some. This sample carries around 68,000 clones, roughly 89% of them seen once, and the ten largest clones take 7% to 10%. Source material: peripheral blood. The source is a man in his fifties or sixties with active COVID-19.

CDR3 DNA: TGTGCCAGCAGTTACCCGCCCAATCGGGGGGACGAAGAGACCCAGTACTTC. Residues: CASSYPPNRGDEETQYF. This chain joins TRBV6-2 or TRBV6-3 and TRBJ2-5; 7 bases align to TRBD2. The V gene end was trimmed by 2 bases and the J gene end by 3 bases; junction bases not matched to a gene: 12. This CDR3 is built from 17 residues. From germline, CDR1 is MNHEY and CDR2 SVGEGT.

The chain carries TRBV2 and TRBJ2-7, with D possibly TRBD1 on 6 matching bases. The germline V gene has CDR1 SNHLY and CDR2 FYNNEI. The CDR3 contains 14 residues. V was trimmed by 6 bases and J by 0 bases, leaving 12 bases between them. The CDR3 here is CASSNTGNSYEQYF. In nucleotides, the CDR3 is TGTGCCAGCAGCAACACAGGGAACTCCTACGAGCAGTACTTC.

This clone was seen only once. This chain uses TRBV19 with TRBJ2-2, with D possibly TRBD1 on 7 matching bases. Per germline, CDR1 LNHDA and CDR2 SQIVND (reference sequence). There are 16 residues in the CDR3. V lost 2 bases to trimming and J lost 5 bases, with 15 bases between them. CDR3 bases: TGTGCCAGTAGTATATTCGGAGGGGGCCGGACCGGGGAGCTGTTTTTT. Residues: CASSIFGGGRTGELFF.

This rearrangement joins TRBV5-5 to TRBJ1-4; tentatively, D is TRBD1 (5 bases). V lost 0 bases and J lost 0, with 9 bases in between. CDR1 is SGHKS, CDR2 YYEKEE, per germline (reference sequence). The CDR3 is 16 residues long. CDR3 nucleotides: TGTGCCAGCAGCTTGGTTGGGGCAACAACTAATGAAAAACTGTTTTTT. Translated, it gives CASSLVGATTNEKLFF.

CDR3: CASYHTKKYF. The CDR3 coding sequence is TGTGCCAGCTATCACACCAAGAAGTACTTC. V gene TRBV25-1 combines with J gene TRBJ2-7; D gene uncertain. CDR1 and CDR2 from the germline V gene are MGHDK and SYGVNS. The CDR3 loop spans 10 amino acids. V was shortened by 8 bases and J by 11 bases, with 13 bases between the two germline ends.

The chain links TRBV19 to TRBJ2-4; TRBD2 aligns across 9 bases. The CDR3 is 18 residues long. Per germline, CDR1 LNHDA and CDR2 SQIVND (reference sequence). The ends lost 5 bases at V and 8 bases at J; junction bases unmatched: 19. CDR3 nucleotides: TGTGCCAGTAGTGGAGGCTCGACTAGCGGTCATATAGAGGACATTCAGTACTTC. It specifies CASSGGSTSGHIEDIQYF.

This chain uses TRBV19 with TRBJ2-7; unclear D gene. Germline values: CDR1 LNHDA, CDR2 SQIVND (reference sequence). The CDR3 extends over 13 amino acids. The V end was cut by 3 bases, the J end by 3 bases, with 9 bases between. The CDR3 nucleotides are TGTGCCAGTAGTATCCAGGTCAACTACGAGCAGTACTTC. Translated: CASSIQVNYEQYF.

The chain recombines TRBV5-4 with TRBJ1-2; D possibly corresponds to TRBD1 (6 bases). Deletions cut 2 bases from V and 12 bases from J, with 20 bases between. Germline V lookup: CDR1 SGHNT, CDR2 YYREEE (reference sequence). The CDR3 is made up of 14 amino acids. CDR3 residues: CASSLELGARENTF. CDR3 coding DNA: TGTGCCAGCAGCTTAGAACTGGGGGCGAGAGAAAACACCTTC.

V gene TRBV20-1 combines with J gene TRBJ1-2; no definite D call. Germline V gene data show CDR1 as DFQATT and CDR2 as SNEGSKA (reference sequence). The CDR3 spans 11 residues. DNA of the CDR3: TGCAGCACCCTATTTGGCTATGGCTACACCTTC. Its translation is CSTLFGYGYTF.

The chain combines TRBV10-3 with TRBJ1-2; 7 bases map to TRBD1. Germline values: CDR1 ENHRY, CDR2 SYGVKD. The ends lost 2 bases at V and 7 bases at J; junction bases unmatched: 10. This CDR3 contains 15 residues. CDR3 sequence reads: CAISENPRGASGYTF. The DNA for the CDR3 is TGTGCCATCAGTGAGAATCCCAGGGGGGCATCTGGCTACACCTTC.

The chain recombines TRBV5-1 with TRBJ1-2; 7 nucleotides line up with TRBD1. CDR3 length: 16 residues. The ends lost 0 bases at V and 5 bases at J; junction bases unmatched: 10. Germline V gives CDR1 SGHRS, CDR2 YFSETQ. The CDR3: CASSLVPAGTEYGYTF. The CDR3 DNA sequence: TGCGCCAGCAGCTTGGTCCCAGCCGGGACAGAGTATGGCTACACCTTC.

The chain carries TRBV3-1 (or the pseudogene TRBV3-2) and TRBJ1-1, with unresolved D. V lost 7 bases and J lost 5, with 20 bases in between. Germline values: CDR1 LGHDT, CDR2 YNNKEL (reference sequence). The CDR3 loop spans 15 amino acids. The CDR3 spells CASNRRWARRTEAFF. The DNA of the CDR3 is TGTGCCAGCAACCGAAGATGGGCCCGGAGGACTGAAGCTTTCTTT.

The chain is built from TRBV7-3 and TRBJ1-6; weak D call: TRBD1 (6 bases). Germline values: CDR1 SGHTA, CDR2 FQGTGA. V lost 2 bases, J lost 4 bases, and 9 bases lay in between. The CDR3 contains 15 residues. In nucleotides, the CDR3 is TGTGCCAGCAGCTTACAAACAGGGTATAATTCACCCCTCCACTTT. Its protein product is CASSLQTGYNSPLHF.